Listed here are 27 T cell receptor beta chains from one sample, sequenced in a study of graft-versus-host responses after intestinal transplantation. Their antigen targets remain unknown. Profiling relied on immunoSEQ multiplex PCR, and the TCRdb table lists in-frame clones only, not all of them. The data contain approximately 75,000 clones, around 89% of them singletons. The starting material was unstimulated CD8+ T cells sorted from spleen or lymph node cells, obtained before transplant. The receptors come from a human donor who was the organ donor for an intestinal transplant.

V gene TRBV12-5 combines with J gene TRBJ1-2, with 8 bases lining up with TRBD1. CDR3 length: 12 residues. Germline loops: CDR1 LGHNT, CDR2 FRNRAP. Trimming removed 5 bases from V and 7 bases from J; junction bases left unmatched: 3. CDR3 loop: CASGTGGSGYTF. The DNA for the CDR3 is TGTGCTAGTGGTACAGGGGGTTCTGGCTACACCTTC.

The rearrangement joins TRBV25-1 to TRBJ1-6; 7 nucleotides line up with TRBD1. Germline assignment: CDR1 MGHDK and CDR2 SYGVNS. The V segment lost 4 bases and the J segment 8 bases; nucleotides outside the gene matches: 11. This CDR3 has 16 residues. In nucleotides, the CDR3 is TGTGCCAGCAGTGGACAACCGGGACAGTCCTATTCACCCCTCCACTTT. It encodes CASSGQPGQSYSPLHF.

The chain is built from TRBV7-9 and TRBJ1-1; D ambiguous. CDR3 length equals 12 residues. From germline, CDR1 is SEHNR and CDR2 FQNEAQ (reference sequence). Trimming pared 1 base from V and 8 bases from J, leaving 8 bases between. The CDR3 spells CASSLGGNEAFF. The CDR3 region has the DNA TGTGCCAGCAGCTTAGGCGGGAACGAAGCTTTCTTT.

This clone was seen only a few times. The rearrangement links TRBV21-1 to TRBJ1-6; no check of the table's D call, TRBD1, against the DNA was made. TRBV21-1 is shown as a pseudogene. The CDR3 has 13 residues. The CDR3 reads CASIGQGRTPLHF. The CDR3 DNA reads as TGTGCCAGCATAGGACAGGGGAGGACACCCCTCCACTTT.

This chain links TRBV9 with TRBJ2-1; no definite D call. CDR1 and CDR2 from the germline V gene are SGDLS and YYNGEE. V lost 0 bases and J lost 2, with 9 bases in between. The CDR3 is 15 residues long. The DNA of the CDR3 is TGTGCCAGCAGCGTAGGCTCCGGTGCCTACAATGAGCAGTTCTTC. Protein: CASSVGSGAYNEQFF.

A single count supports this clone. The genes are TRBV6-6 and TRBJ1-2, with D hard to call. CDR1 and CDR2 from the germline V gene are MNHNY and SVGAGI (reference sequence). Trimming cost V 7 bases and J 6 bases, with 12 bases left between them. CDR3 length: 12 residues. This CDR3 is CASTAGQDGYTF. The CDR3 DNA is TGTGCCAGCACCGCCGGTCAGGATGGCTACACCTTC.

The CDR3 protein is CASSVYPGENTEAFF. CDR3 sequence (DNA): TGTGCCAGCAGTGTATATCCAGGGGAAAACACTGAAGCTTTCTTT. The V and J genes are TRBV6-1 and TRBJ1-1; possibly TRBD1 for D (6 bases). Per the germline V gene, CDR1 is MNHNS and CDR2 is SASEGT. Trimming removed 4 bases from V and 2 bases from J, with 14 bases in between. The CDR3 covers 15 residues.

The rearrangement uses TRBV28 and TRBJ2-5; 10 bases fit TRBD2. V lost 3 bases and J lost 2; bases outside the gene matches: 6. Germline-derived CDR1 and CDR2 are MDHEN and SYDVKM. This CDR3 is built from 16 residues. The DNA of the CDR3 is TGTGCCAGCAGTTTGGATCCAGCGGGGGGGCAAGAGACCCAGTACTTC. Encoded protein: CASSLDPAGGQETQYF.

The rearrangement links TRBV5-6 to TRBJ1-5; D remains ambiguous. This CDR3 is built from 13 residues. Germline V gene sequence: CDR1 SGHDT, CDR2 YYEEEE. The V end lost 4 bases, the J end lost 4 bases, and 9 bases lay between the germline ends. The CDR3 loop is CASSRLPNQPQHF. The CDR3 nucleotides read TGTGCCAGCAGCCGTCTACCGAATCAGCCCCAGCATTTT.

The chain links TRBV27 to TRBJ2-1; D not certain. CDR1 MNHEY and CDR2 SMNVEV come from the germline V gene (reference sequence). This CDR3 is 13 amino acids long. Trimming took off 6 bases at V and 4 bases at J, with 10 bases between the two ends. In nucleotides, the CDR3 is TGTGCCAGCAGACCCGAAACTTACAATGAGCAGTTCTTC. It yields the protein CASRPETYNEQFF.

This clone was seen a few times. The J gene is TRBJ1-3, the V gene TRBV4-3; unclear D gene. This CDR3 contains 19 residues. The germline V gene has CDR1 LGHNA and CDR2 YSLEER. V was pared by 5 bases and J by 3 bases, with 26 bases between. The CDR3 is CASSKQIPSSLSLGNTIYF. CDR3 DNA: TGCGCCAGCAGCAAACAAATCCCATCCTCGCTCTCTCTTGGAAACACCATATATTTT.

Here the CDR3 reads CASSNESGSGELFF. The CDR3 nucleotides read TGTGCCAGCAGCAATGAATCGGGGTCCGGGGAGCTGTTTTTT. The V and J genes are TRBV21-1 and TRBJ2-2; the table names TRBD2, a call not compared with the DNA. TRBV21-1 is given as a pseudogene. CDR3 length equals 14 residues.

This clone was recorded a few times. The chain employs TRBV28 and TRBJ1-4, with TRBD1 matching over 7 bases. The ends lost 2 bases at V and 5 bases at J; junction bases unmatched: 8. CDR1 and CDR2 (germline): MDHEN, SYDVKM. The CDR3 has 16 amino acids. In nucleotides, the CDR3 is TGTGCCAGCAGTTTACTGAATGGACAGGTGAATGAAAAACTGTTTTTT. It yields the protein CASSLLNGQVNEKLFF.

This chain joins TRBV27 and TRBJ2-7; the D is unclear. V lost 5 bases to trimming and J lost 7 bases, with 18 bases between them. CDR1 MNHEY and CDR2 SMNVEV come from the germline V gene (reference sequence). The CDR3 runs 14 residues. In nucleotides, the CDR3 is TGTGCCAGCAGTCCCCAGTATCTGTTCTGGGAGCAGTACGTC. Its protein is CASSPQYLFWEQYV.

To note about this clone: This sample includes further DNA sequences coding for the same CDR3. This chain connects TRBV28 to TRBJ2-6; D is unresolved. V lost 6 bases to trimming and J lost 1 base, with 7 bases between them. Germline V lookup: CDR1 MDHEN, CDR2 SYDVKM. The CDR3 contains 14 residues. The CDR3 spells CASSLSSGANVLTF. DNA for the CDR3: TGTGCCAGCAGCCTAAGTTCTGGGGCCAACGTCCTGACTTTC.

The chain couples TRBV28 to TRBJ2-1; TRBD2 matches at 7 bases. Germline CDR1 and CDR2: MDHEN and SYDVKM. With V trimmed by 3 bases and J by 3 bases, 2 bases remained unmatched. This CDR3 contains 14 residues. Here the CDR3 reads CASSFASGYNEQFF. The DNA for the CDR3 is TGTGCCAGCAGTTTTGCTAGCGGCTACAATGAGCAGTTCTTC.

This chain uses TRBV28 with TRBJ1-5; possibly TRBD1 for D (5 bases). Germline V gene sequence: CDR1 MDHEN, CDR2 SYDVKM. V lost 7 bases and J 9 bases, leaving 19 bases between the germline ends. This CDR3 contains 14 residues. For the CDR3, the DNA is TGTGCCAGCACCCTGGGGGGGGGAGGATCGCCCCAGCATTTT. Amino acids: CASTLGGGGSPQHF.

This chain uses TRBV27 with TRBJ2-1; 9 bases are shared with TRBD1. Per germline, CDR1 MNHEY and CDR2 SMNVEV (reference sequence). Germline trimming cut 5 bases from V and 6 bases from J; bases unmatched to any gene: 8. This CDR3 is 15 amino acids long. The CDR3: CASSIRDRVFNEQFF. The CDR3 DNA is TGTGCCAGCAGTATCCGGGACAGGGTTTTCAATGAGCAGTTCTTC.

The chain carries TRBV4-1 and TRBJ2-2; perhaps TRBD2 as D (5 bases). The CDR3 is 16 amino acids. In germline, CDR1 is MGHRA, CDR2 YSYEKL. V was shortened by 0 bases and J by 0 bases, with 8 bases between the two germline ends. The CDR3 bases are TGCGCCAGCAGCCAAGAGAGCGGAGCGAACACCGGGGAGCTGTTTTTT. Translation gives CASSQESGANTGELFF.

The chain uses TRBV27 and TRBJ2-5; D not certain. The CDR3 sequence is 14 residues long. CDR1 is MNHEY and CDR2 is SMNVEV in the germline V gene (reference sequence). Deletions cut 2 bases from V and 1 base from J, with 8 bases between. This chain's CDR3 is CASSLGGTQETQYF. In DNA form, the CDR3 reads TGTGCCAGCAGTTTAGGCGGAACCCAAGAGACCCAGTACTTC.

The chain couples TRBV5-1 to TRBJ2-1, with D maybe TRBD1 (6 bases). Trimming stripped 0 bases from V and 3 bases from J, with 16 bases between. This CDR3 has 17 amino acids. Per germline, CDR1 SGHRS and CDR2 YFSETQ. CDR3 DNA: TGCGCCAGCAGCTTGGAGGACAGATTATCATACTACAATGAGCAGTTCTTC. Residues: CASSLEDRLSYYNEQFF.

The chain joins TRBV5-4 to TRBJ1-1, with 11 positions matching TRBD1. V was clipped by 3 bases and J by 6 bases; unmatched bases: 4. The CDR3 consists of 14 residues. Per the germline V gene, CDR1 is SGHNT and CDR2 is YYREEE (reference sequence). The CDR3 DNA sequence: TGTGCCAGCAGCTCCGGGACAGGGGGATCTGAAGCTTTCTTT. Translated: CASSSGTGGSEAFF.

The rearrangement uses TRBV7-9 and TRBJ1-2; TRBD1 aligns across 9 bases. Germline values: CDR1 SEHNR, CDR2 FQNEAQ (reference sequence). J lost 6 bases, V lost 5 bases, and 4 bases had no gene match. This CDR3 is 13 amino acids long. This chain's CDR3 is CASSLTGGDGYTF. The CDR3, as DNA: TGTGCCAGCAGCCTAACAGGGGGCGATGGCTACACCTTC.

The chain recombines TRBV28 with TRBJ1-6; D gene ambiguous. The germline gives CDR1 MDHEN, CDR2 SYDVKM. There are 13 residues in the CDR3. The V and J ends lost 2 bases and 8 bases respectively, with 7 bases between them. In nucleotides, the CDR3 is TGTGCCAGCAGTTTAGCGGGGTATTCACCCCTCCACTTT. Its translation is CASSLAGYSPLHF.

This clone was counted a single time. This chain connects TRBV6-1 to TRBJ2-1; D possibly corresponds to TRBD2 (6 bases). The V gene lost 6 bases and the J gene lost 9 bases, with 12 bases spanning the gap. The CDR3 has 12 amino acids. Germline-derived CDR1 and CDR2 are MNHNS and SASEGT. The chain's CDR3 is CASSPAGLEQFF. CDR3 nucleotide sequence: TGTGCCAGCAGCCCCGCGGGGCTTGAGCAGTTCTTC.

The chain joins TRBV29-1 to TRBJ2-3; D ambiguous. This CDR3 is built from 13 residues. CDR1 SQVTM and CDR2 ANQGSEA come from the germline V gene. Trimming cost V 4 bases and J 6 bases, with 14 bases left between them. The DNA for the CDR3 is TGCAGCGTTGTAGGAGAGGAGCAGGATACGCAGTATTTT. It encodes CSVVGEEQDTQYF.

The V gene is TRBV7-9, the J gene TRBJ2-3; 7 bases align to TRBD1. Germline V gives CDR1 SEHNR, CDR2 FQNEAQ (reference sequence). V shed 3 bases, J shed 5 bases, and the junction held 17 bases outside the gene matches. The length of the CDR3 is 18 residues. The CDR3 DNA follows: TGTGCCAGCAGCTTGGACAATGGGGCCAAGGGGGCCGAAGATACGCAGTATTTT. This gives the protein CASSLDNGAKGAEDTQYF.